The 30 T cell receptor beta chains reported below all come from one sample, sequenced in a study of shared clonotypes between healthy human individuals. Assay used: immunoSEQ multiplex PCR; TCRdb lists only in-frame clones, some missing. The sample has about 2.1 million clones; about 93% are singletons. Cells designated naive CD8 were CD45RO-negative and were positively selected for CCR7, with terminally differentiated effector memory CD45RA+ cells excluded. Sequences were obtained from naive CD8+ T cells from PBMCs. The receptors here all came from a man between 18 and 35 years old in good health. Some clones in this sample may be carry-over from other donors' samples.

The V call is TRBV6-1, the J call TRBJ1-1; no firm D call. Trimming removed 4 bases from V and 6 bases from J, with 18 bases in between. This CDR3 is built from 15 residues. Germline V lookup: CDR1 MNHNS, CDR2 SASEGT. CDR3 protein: CASSVVFRGSAEAFF. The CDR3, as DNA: TGTGCCAGCAGTGTCGTATTTCGGGGTTCCGCTGAAGCTTTCTTT.

Here the CDR3 DNA reads TGTGCCAGCAGTGAAGTAGGCACACAACCCTACGAGCAGTACTTC. Translating gives CASSEVGTQPYEQYF. V and J are TRBV2 and TRBJ2-7; unclear D gene. Trimming shortened V by 1 base and J by 2 bases, and 12 bases separated the two germline ends. The germline gives CDR1 SNHLY, CDR2 FYNNEI. The CDR3 length is 15 residues.

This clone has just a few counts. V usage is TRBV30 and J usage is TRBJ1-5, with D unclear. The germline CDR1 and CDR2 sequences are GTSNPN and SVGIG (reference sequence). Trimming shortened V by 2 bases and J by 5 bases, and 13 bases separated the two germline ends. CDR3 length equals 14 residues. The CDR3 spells CAWSTLGRDQPQHF. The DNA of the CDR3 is TGTGCCTGGAGTACATTGGGTCGCGATCAGCCCCAGCATTTT.

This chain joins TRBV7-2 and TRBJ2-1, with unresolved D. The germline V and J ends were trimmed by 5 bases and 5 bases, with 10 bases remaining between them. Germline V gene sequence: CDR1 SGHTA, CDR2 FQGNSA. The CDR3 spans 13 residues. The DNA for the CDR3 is TGTGCCAGCAGCCCTCGCAACCACAATGAGCAGTTCTTC. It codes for CASSPRNHNEQFF.

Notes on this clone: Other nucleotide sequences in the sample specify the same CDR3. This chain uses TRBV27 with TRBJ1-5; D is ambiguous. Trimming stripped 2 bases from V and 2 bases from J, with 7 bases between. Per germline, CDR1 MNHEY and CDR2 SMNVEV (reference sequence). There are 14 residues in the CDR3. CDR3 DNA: TGTGCCAGCAGTTTAGTAGGCGGCAATCAGCCCCAGCATTTT. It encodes CASSLVGGNQPQHF.

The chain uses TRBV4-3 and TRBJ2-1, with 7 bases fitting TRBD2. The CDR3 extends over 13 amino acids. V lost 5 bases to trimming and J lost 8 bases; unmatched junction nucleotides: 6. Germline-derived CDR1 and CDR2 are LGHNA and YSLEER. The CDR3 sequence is CASSVSTSHEQFF. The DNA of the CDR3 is TGCGCCAGCAGCGTGTCGACTAGCCATGAGCAGTTCTTC.

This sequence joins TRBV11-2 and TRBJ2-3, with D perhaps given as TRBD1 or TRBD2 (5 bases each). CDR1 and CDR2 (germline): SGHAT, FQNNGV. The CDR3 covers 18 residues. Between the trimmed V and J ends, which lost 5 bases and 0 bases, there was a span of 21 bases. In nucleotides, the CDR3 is TGTGCCAGCAGCCCCCGCTCGGGGCCTGCTCCTAGCACAGATACGCAGTATTTT. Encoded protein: CASSPRSGPAPSTDTQYF.

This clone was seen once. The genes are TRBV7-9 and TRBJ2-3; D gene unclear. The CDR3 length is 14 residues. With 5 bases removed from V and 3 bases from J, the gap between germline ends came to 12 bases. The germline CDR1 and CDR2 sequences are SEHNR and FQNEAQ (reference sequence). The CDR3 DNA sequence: TGTGCCAGCAGCCCGTCGTCTTCTACAGATACGCAGTATTTT. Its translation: CASSPSSSTDTQYF.

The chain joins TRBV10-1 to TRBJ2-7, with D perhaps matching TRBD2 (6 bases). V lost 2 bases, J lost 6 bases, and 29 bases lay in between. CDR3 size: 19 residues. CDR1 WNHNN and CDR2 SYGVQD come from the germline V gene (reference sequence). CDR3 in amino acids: CASSEEIGTSRPVPGEQYF. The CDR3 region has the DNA TGCGCCAGCAGTGAGGAGATAGGAACTAGCCGACCGGTACCTGGCGAGCAGTACTTC.

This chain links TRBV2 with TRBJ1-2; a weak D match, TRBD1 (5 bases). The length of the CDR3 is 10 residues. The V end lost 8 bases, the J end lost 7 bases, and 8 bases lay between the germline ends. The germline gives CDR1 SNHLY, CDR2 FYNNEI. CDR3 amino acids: CASWRGGYTF. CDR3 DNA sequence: TGTGCCAGCTGGAGGGGTGGCTACACCTTC.

CDR3 DNA sequence: TGTGCCAGCAGCTTAGTAGGGCTAGCGGGAGCGGGGGATACGCAGTATTTT. Amino acids: CASSLVGLAGAGDTQYF. This rearrangement joins TRBV11-2 to TRBJ2-3; 10 positions agree with TRBD2. The length of the CDR3 is 17 residues. Per germline, CDR1 SGHAT and CDR2 FQNNGV. The ends lost 1 base at V and 6 bases at J; junction bases unmatched: 10.

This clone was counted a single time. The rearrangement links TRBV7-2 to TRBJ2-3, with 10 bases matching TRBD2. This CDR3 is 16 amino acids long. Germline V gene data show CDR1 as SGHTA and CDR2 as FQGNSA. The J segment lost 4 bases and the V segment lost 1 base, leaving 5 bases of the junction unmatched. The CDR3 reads CASSLVSLAGPDTQYF. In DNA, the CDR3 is TGTGCCAGCAGCTTAGTTTCACTAGCGGGACCAGATACGCAGTATTTT.

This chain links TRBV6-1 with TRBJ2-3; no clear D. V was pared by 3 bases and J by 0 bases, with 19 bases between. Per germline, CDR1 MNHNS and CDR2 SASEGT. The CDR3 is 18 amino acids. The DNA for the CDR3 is TGTGCCAGCAGTGATAGTACAGAGGCCCCAACTAGCACAGATACGCAGTATTTT. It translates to CASSDSTEAPTSTDTQYF.

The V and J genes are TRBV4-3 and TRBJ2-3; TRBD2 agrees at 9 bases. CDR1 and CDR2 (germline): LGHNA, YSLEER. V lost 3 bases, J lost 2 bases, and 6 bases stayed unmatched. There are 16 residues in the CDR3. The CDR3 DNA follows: TGCGCCAGCAGCCATAGACTAGCGGCCTTCACAGATACGCAGTATTTT. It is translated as CASSHRLAAFTDTQYF.

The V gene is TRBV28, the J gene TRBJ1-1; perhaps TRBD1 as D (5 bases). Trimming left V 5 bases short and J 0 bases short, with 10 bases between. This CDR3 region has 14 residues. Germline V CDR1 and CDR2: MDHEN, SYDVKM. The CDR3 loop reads CASSTQTVNTEAFF. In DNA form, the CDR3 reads TGTGCCAGCAGTACTCAGACAGTGAACACTGAAGCTTTCTTT.

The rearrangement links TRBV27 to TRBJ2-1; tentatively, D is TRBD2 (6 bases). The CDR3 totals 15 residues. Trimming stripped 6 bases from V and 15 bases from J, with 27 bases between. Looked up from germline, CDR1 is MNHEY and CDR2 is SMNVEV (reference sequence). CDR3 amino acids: CASSPRRENAVALFF. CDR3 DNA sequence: TGTGCCAGCAGCCCCCGGAGGGAGAATGCGGTCGCACTGTTCTTC.

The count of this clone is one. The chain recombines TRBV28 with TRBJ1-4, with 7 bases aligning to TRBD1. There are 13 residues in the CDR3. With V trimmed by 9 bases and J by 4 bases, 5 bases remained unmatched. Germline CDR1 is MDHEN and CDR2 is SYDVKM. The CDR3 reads CASTQGNNEKLFF. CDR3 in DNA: TGTGCCAGTACACAGGGGAATAATGAAAAACTGTTTTTT.

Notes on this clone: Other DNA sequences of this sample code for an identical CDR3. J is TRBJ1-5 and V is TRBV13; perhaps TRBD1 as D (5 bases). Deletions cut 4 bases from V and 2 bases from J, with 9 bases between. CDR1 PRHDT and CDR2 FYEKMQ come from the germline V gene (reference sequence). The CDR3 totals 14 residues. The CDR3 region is CASSSRGGNQPQHF. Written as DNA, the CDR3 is TGTGCCAGCAGCTCCCGGGGGGGCAATCAGCCCCAGCATTTT.

CDR3 in DNA: TGTGCCAGCAGGACAGGGCCTCGGTCTTACGAGCAGTACTTC. This codes for CASRTGPRSYEQYF. The chain uses TRBV6-1 and TRBJ2-7; 7 bases are shared with TRBD1. J lost 4 bases, V lost 6 bases, and 9 bases had no gene match. The CDR3 is made up of 14 amino acids. Germline V gene data show CDR1 as MNHNS and CDR2 as SASEGT.

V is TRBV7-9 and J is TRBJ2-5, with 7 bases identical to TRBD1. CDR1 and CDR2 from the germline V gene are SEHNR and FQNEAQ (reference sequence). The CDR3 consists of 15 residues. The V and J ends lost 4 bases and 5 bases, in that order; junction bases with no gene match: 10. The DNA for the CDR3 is TGTGCCAGCAGCTCAACGAGGGACAGATCCGAGACCCAGTACTTC. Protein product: CASSSTRDRSETQYF. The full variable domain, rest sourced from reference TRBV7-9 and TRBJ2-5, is DTGVSQNPRHKITKRGQNVTFRCDPISEHNRLYWYRQTLGQGPEFLTYFQNEAQLEKSRLLSDRFSAERPKGSFSTLEIQRTEQGDSAMYLCASSSTRDRSETQYFGPGTRLLVL.

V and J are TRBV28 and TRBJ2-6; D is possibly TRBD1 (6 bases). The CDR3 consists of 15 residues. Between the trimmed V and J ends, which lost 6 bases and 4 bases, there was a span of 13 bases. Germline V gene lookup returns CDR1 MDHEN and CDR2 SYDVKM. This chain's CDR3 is CASSYYRVGANVLTF. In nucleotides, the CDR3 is TGTGCCAGCAGCTACTACAGGGTGGGGGCCAACGTCCTGACTTTC. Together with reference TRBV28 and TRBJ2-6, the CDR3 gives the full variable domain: DVKVTQSSRYLVKRTGEKVFLECVQDMDHENMFWYRQDPGLGLRLIYFSYDVKMKEKGDIPEGYSVSREKKERFSLILESASTNQTSMYLCASSYYRVGANVLTFGAGSRLTVL.

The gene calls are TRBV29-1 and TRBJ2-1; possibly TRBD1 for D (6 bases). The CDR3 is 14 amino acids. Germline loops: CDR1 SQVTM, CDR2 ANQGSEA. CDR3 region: CSLGLGQIYNEQFF. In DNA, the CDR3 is TGCAGTCTTGGCCTAGGACAGATTTACAATGAGCAGTTCTTC.

CDR3: CASSVVMGSETNSGANVLTF. CDR3 nucleotide sequence: TGTGCCAGCAGCGTAGTTATGGGGTCGGAGACGAACTCTGGGGCCAACGTCCTGACTTTC. The gene calls are TRBV9 and TRBJ2-6; unclear D gene. There are 20 residues in the CDR3. The germline V gene has CDR1 SGDLS and CDR2 YYNGEE. V lost 0 bases and J lost 0, with 19 bases in between.

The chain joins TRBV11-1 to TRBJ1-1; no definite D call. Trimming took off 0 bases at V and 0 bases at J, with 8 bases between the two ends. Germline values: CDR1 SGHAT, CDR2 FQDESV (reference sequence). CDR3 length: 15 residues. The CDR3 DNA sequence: TGTGCCAGCAGCTTAGCCCAGGCAATGAACACTGAAGCTTTCTTT. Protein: CASSLAQAMNTEAFF.

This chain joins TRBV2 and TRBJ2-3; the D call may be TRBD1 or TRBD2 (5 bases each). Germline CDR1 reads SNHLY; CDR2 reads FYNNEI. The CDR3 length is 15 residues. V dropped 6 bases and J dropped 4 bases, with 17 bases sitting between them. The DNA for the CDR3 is TGTGCCAGCAGACAAGGGACCGACGGCGCAGATACGCAGTATTTT. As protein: CASRQGTDGADTQYF.

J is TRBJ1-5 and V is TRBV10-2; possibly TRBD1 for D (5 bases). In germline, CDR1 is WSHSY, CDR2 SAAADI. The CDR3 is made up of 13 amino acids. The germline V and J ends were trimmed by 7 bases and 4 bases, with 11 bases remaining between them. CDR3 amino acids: CASNLGVNQPQHF. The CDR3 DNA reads TGCGCCAGCAATTTAGGGGTAAATCAGCCCCAGCATTTT.

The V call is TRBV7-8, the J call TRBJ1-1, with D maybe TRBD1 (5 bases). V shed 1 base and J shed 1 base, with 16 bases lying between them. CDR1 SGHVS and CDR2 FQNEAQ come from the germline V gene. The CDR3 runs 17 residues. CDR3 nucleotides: TGTGCCAGCAGCTTAGTAAGACAGTTGTGGAGGAACACTGAAGCTTTCTTT. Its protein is CASSLVRQLWRNTEAFF.

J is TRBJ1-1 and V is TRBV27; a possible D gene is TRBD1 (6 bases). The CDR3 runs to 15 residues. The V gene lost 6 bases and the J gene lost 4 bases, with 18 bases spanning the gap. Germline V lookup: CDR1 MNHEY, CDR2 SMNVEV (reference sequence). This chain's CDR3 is CASRLTRGDFTEAFF. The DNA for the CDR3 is TGTGCCAGCAGACTAACAAGGGGGGATTTCACTGAAGCTTTCTTT.

Written as DNA, the CDR3 is TGTGCCAGCATAAGGTCAGGACTAGCCCCACAAGAGACCCAGTACTTC. This sequence encodes CASIRSGLAPQETQYF. V gene TRBV2 combines with J gene TRBJ2-5, with TRBD2 matching over 8 bases. Germline V gene sequence: CDR1 SNHLY, CDR2 FYNNEI. After removal of 7 bases from V and 2 bases from J, the junction contained 12 bases not matched to a gene. This CDR3 has 16 residues.

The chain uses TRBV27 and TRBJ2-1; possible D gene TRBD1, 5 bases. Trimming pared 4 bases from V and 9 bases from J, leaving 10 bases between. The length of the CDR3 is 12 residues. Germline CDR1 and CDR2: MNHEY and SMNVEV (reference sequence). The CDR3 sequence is CASSSQRGEQFF. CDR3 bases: TGTGCCAGCAGTTCCCAAAGGGGTGAGCAGTTCTTC.